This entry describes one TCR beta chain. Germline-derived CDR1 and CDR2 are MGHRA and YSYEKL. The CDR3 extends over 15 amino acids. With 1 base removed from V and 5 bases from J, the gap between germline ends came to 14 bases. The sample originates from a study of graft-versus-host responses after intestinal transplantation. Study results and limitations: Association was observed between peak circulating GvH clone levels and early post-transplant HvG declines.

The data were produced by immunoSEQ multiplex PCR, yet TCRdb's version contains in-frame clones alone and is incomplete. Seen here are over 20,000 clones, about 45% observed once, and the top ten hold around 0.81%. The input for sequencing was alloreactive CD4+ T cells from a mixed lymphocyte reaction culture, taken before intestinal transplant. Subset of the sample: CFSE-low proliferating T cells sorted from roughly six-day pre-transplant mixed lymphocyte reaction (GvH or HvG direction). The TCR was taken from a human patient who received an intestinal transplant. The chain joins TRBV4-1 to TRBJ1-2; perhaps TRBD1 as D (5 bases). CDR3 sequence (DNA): TGCGCCAGCAGCCAAGGTGGGGCAGAGTCATATGGCTACACCTTC. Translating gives CASSQGGAESYGYTF.